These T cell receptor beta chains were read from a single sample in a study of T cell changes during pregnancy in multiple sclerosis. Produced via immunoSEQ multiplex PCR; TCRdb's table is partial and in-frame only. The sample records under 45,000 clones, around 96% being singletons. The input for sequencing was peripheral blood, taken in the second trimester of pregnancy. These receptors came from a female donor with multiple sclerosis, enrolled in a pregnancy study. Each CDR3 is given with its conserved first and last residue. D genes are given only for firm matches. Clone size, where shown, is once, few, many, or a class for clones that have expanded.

TGTGCCAGTAGTAGAACAGGGGGAACCAACTATGGCTACACCTTC CASSRTGGTNYGYTF TRBD1 TRBV19 . TRBJ1-2
TGTGCCAGCAGCTTTAGGGCACCGGGAGTCTCTATGGGGACTTTGGCTGAAGCTTTCTTT CASSFRAPGVSMGTLAEAFF . TRBV2 . TRBJ1-1
TGCAGCGTTACAAGCGGGGGGGGACCCCAAGAGACCCAGTACTTC CSVTSGGGPQETQYF TRBD2 TRBV29-1 . TRBJ2-5
TGTGCCAGCAGCTTGATCGGGAGCGGGAACGAGCAGTACTTC CASSLIGSGNEQYF TRBD2 TRBV5-4 . TRBJ2-7
TGTGCCATCAGTGACGGCTCCTACGAGCAGTACTTC CAISDGSYEQYF . TRBV10-3 . TRBJ2-7
TGTGCCACCGCCCGGGGGGGACAAGAGACCCAGTACTTC CATARGGQETQYF TRBD2 TRBV10-3 . TRBJ2-5
TGCGCCAGCAGCAAAGGACTAGCGGGAGACTACGAGCAGTACTTC CASSKGLAGDYEQYF TRBD2 TRBV5-1 . TRBJ2-7
TGCAGCGCCCTTTCTCCGACAGGGGTGGACGGGGAGCTGTTTTTT CSALSPTGVDGELFF TRBD1 TRBV29-1 . TRBJ2-2
TGTGCCAGCAGTTACTCGAGGACAGGGACAGATTCACCCCTCCACTTT CASSYSRTGTDSPLHF TRBD1 TRBV6-5 . TRBJ1-6
TGTGCCTCGCACCCCACAGGGACGGTCTATGGCTACACCTTC CASHPTGTVYGYTF . TRBV6-5 . TRBJ1-2
TGTGCCAGCAGTTACGACAGGGTGACGGATACGCAGTATTTT CASSYDRVTDTQYF TRBD1 TRBV6-5 . TRBJ2-3
TGTGCCAGCAGTGAAGCGAGTACCGGGGACACCGGGGAGCTGTTTTTT CASSEASTGDTGELFF . TRBV6-1 . TRBJ2-2
TGTGCCAGTAGGATAGGTAGAGCAACTAGCACAGATACGCAGTATTTT CASRIGRATSTDTQYF . TRBV19 . TRBJ2-3
TGCGCCAGCAGCTTGGGAGTGGCACAGAACTATGGCTACACCTTC CASSLGVAQNYGYTF . TRBV5-1 . TRBJ1-2
TGTGCCAGCAGCTCGCGCCTAGCGGGAGATCGGGGAGAGCAGTACTTC CASSSRLAGDRGEQYF TRBD2 TRBV11-2 once TRBJ2-7
TGTGCCAGCAGCCACGACAGAAGAATTGAAGCTTTCTTT CASSHDRRIEAFF . TRBV7-9 . TRBJ1-1
TGTGCCTGGAAAAAATCTACAGGGGGTGACGGCAATCAGCCCCAGCATTTT CAWKKSTGGDGNQPQHF TRBD1 TRBV30 . TRBJ1-5
TGCGCCAGCAGCCAAGGGGTCACAGAAATTAATGAAAAACTGTTTTTT CASSQGVTEINEKLFF . TRBV4-1 . TRBJ1-4
TGTGCCAGCAGCGGACAGGGGGCGAGGCAAGAGACCCAGTACTTC CASSGQGARQETQYF TRBD1 TRBV27 . TRBJ2-5
TGTGCCAGCAGCCACCGACAGGGAGGACACGAGCAGTACTTC CASSHRQGGHEQYF . TRBV14 . TRBJ2-7
TGTGCCAGCAGTCTTCGTGTTACTACCAAACTCACAGATACGCAGTATTTT CASSLRVTTKLTDTQYF . TRBV2 . TRBJ2-3
TGTGCCAGCAGCTCCCGACTAGCGGGGGTTGGGTCCCAGTACTTC CASSSRLAGVGSQYF TRBD2 TRBV5-4 . TRBJ2-5
TGTGCAAGTCGCCCCCGACCCAGGAAGGCCTGGAACACCATATATTTT CASRPRPRKAWNTIYF . TRBV12-2 . TRBJ1-3
TGTGCCAGCAGCTTAGATGGGCTCTATCAGCCCCAGCATTTT CASSLDGLYQPQHF . TRBV7-6 . TRBJ1-5
TGCGCCAGCAGCTTGGCCGGGATGGGGTGGAACGAAGCTTTCTTT CASSLAGMGWNEAFF . TRBV5-1 . TRBJ1-1
TGTGCCAGCAGTTTAAGGGGCCGAACCTACGAGCAGTACTTC CASSLRGRTYEQYF . TRBV28 . TRBJ2-7
TGTGCCAGCAGTTTCGGCAGGACCTACGAGCAGTACTTC CASSFGRTYEQYF . TRBV27 . TRBJ2-7
TGCGCCAGCAGCTATCGGGGTAGCGGGAGGGCCGATACGCAGTATTTT CASSYRGSGRADTQYF TRBD2 TRBV5-1 . TRBJ2-3
TGTGCCAGCCTACAGGGGCTTAATGAAAAACTGTTTTTT CASLQGLNEKLFF TRBD1 TRBV18 . TRBJ1-4
TGTGCCAGCAGAGCGGGGATCGGGCAGCCCCAGCATTTT CASRAGIGQPQHF . TRBV27 . TRBJ1-5
TGTGCCAGCAGCTCCGGAGGATCAGCTTTCTTT CASSSGGSAFF . TRBV7-3 once TRBJ1-1
TGTGCCAGCAGCTCATCGACAGACCCCTACGAGCAGTACTTC CASSSSTDPYEQYF . TRBV9 . TRBJ2-7
TGCAGCGTTGAAAGCGGCACTGAAGCTTTCTTT CSVESGTEAFF . TRBV29-1 . TRBJ1-1
TGCGCCAGCAGCACGGACAGGGCCTATAATTCACCCCTCCACTTT CASSTDRAYNSPLHF TRBD1 TRBV5-1 . TRBJ1-6
TGTGCCAGGTACCCCTCCGGGCGGGATATCTTCTACGAGCAGTACTTC CARYPSGRDIFYEQYF . TRBV28 . TRBJ2-7
TGCAGCGTTGAAGGAAGGAAAACAGGGGACCCCTGCGCTTTCTTT CSVEGRKTGDPCAFF TRBD1 TRBV29-1 . TRBJ1-1